Reported below is one T cell receptor (beta chain). Its antigen is not identified. The data belong to a study of T cell responses to AZD1222 COVID-19 vaccine. Whole-study results and caveats: Dominant CD4 TCR responses targeted spike regions 160-218 and 743-854. It was only a handful of AZD1222 recipients who were seropositive at baseline. Clonal diversity may have been underestimated in mostly white British donors.

The method was immunoSEQ multiplex PCR; TCRdb's version includes in-frame clones alone and lacks a portion of them. The repertoire includes about 34,000 clones, around three quarters of them detected once, and approximately 4.8% sits in the top ten. CDR3 length: 15 residues. The V gene's germline CDR1 is KGHDR and CDR2 SFDVKD. V shed 2 bases, J shed 9 bases, and the junction held 2 bases outside the gene matches. This receptor was taken from an adult who received the AZD1222 COVID-19 vaccine. The sample in question was peripheral blood, obtained 28 days after the second AZD1222 dose. The rearrangement links TRBV24-1 to TRBJ2-1, with 14 bases fitting TRBD2. Here the CDR3 reads CATSDWTSGRFEQFF. CDR3 nucleotide sequence: TGTGCCACCAGTGATTGGACTAGCGGGAGGTTTGAGCAGTTCTTC.